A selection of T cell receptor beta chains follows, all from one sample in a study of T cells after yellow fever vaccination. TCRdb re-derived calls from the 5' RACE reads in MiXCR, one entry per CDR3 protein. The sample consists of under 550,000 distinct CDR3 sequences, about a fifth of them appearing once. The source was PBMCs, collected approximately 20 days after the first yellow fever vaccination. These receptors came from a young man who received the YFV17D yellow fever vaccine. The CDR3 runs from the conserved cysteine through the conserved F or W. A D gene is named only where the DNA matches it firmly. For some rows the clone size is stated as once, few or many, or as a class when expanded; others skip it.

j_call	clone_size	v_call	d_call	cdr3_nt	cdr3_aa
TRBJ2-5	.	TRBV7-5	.	TGTAGTCCTGTGCCACCTGCCCGTGAACAAAAGCGGGGGGGACAAGAGACCCAGTACTTC	CSPVPPAREQKRGGQETQYF
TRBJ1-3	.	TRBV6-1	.	TGTGCCAGCAGTCCCGGCTACTCTGGAAACACCATATATTTT	CASSPGYSGNTIYF
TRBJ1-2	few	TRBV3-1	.	TGTGCCAGCAGCCCTTCAAGTCTCGGGGATGGCTACACCTTC	CASSPSSLGDGYTF
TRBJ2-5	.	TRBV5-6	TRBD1	TGTGCCAGCAGCTTGGAGACAGGGTACCAAGAGACCCAGTACTTC	CASSLETGYQETQYF
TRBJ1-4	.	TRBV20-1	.	TGCAGTGTTTTGTCCAACACTCTGGGTGAAAAACTGTTTTTT	CSVLSNTLGEKLFF
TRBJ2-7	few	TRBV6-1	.	TGTGCCAGCAGGACCTCAGGCTACGAGCAGTACTTC	CASRTSGYEQYF
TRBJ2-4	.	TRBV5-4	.	TGTGCCAGCAGCTTGGACTGGCCCCTAGCCAAAAACATTCAGTACTTC	CASSLDWPLAKNIQYF
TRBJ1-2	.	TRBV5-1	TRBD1	TGCGCCAGCAGCTTGGCCGGTATGGGACAGCATAACTATGGCTACACCTTC	CASSLAGMGQHNYGYTF
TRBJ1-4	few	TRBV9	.	TGTGCCAGCAGCGGACACGGCCTTAGCGGTGAAAAACTGTTTTTT	CASSGHGLSGEKLFF
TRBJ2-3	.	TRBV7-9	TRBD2	TGTGCCAGCAGCTTAGCAGGGCTAGCGGACCCAGATACGCAGTATTTT	CASSLAGLADPDTQYF
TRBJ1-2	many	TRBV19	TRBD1	TGTGCCAGTAGTATGATCGGGACAGGGCTTCAAGTCGGTGGCTACACCTTC	CASSMIGTGLQVGGYTF
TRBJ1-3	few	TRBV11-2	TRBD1	TGTGCCAGCAGCTCCAGGGGGGAGGGAAACACCATATATTTT	CASSSRGEGNTIYF
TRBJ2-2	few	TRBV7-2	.	TGTGCCAGCAGCTTGGGGATAGCCAACACCGGGGAGCTGTTTTTT	CASSLGIANTGELFF
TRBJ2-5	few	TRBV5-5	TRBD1	TGTGCCAGCAGTCTGCCTTTCCGACAGGGAGAGACCCAGTACTTC	CASSLPFRQGETQYF
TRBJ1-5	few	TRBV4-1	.	TGCGCCAGCAGCCAAGAGGCCAATCAGCCCCAGCATTTT	CASSQEANQPQHF
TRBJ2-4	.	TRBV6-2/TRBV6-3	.	TGTGCCAGCAGCTACAGGGAAGACGCCAAAAACATTCAGTACTTC	CASSYREDAKNIQYF
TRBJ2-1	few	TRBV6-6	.	TGTGCCAGCAGTTCTCTCAATGAGCAGTTCTTC	CASSSLNEQFF
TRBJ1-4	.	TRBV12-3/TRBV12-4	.	TGTGCCAGCAGTTTAGTCAGGGAAAAACTGTTTTTT	CASSLVREKLFF
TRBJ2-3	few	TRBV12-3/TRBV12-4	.	TGTGCCAGCAGTCGCACAGGGGAAGGTAGCGGAAATCAGTATTTT	CASSRTGEGSGNQYF
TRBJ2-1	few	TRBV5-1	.	TGCGCCAGCAGCTTCGGGGTAGGGTCCTACAATGAGCAGTTCTTC	CASSFGVGSYNEQFF